The sequence of this T cell receptor (beta chain) was determined in a study of memory CD4+ T cells and cytomegalovirus serostatus. The overall study: Of the healthy Belgian adults, fewer than 10 were CMV seropositive and 24 seronegative.

Original processing notes: Out-of-frame sequences were removed, leaving about 2,300,000 distinct TCRbeta sequences. Assay used: immunoSEQ multiplex PCR; TCRdb lists only in-frame clones, some missing. V, J and clone size were drawn from that table, and D and trimming were deduced from the DNA. The data contain some 60,000 clones, about 81% of them singletons. Single viable CD3+CD4+CD8-CD45RO+ cells were sorted as the memory CD4+ T cells. Serostatus was set by detecting CMV pp150, pp28, p38, p52 IgG. The germline gives CDR1 KGHSH, CDR2 LQKENI. The CDR3 has 13 amino acids. V lost 6 bases and J 2 bases, leaving 10 bases between the germline ends.

The clonotype was recovered from an adult in good health and CMV-seronegative. Sequencing was carried out using memory CD4+ T cells from blood. The chain recombines TRBV18 with TRBJ2-5; D gene ambiguous. The DNA for the CDR3 is TGTGCCAGCTCCTTGGGTCTACAAGAGACCCAGTACTTC. Amino acid sequence: CASSLGLQETQYF.